The rows below give T cell receptor beta chains drawn from one sample of a study of OX40 agonist ivuxolimab in advanced cancers. TCRdb's table, derived via immunoSEQ multiplex PCR, lists solely in-frame clones and lacks some. The data show around 62,000 clones, approximately 84% seen once. The starting material was CD4+ or CD8+ T cells sorted from blood, obtained in a trial of the OX40 agonist ivuxolimab. The receptors were sampled from an adult with an advanced solid tumor such as melanoma, head and neck, liver or kidney cancer. CDR3s include the opening cysteine and the closing phenylalanine or tryptophan.

J	V	CDR3
TRBJ1-3	TRBV19	CASSTGRGDTIYF
TRBJ2-3	TRBV6-5	CASRRQSTDTQYF
TRBJ1-1	TRBV2	CASSEEVRVQAFF
TRBJ2-1	TRBV7-2	CASSLGLAGGQREQFF
TRBJ1-4	TRBV7-8	CASSLGRGYATNEKLFF
TRBJ1-6	TRBV5-3	CARSPKATGGNSPLHF
TRBJ1-2	TRBV6-5	CASSYSKPGLEGYTF
TRBJ1-5	TRBV2	CASSGDRGRNQPQHF
TRBJ2-7	TRBV7-2	CASSPTTGSSYEQYF
TRBJ1-4	TRBV5-6	CASSRTDVEKLFF
TRBJ1-2	TRBV5-4	CASSSDTGWGYGYTF
TRBJ1-6	TRBV2	CASTAEGALNSPLHF
TRBJ2-7	TRBV5-3	CARSLEQSSYEQYF
TRBJ1-1	TRBV7-3	CASSQQMNTEAFF
TRBJ1-1	TRBV5-1	CASSLLTGVNTEAFF
TRBJ2-5	TRBV4-1	CASSQGDQGGQETQYF
TRBJ2-2	TRBV28	CASSPAGTGSGGELFF
TRBJ2-7	TRBV4-1	CASSLEPGSSYEQYF
TRBJ2-3	TRBV7-8	CASSTRTSGGLSRF
TRBJ2-2	TRBV10-3	CAISTGQNTGELFF
TRBJ2-6	TRBV18	CASSPTSGGARANVLTF
TRBJ1-5	TRBV10-3	CATQGNGNQPQHF
TRBJ2-6	TRBV5-1	CASSLGSSGANVLTF
TRBJ1-1	TRBV9	CASSLDRVGTEAFF
TRBJ1-2	TRBV19	CASKTGILIDYGYTF
TRBJ1-3	TRBV7-2	CASSTGTGAGNTIYF
TRBJ1-1	TRBV2	CASRSQSLSIIGAFF
TRBJ2-1	TRBV5-1	CASSLGLANEQFF
TRBJ2-3	TRBV9	CASSAGSGGFTDTQYF
-	TRBV19	CASSIGGESYEQYF
TRBJ2-7	TRBV28	CATTQGMDFNEQYF
TRBJ1-4	TRBV27	CASGPSPRYEKLFF
TRBJ1-3	TRBV28	CASSFQISGNTIYF
TRBJ2-2	TRBV5-1	CASSREGGFGELFF
TRBJ2-1	TRBV20-1	CSASQLEQFF
TRBJ1-1	TRBV29-1	CSVVKAANTEAFF
TRBJ2-5	TRBV5-1	CASSRGTSGRETQYF
TRBJ1-1	TRBV27	CASRLQGLTEAFF
TRBJ2-5	TRBV11-2	CASSTIGTVAETQYF
TRBJ2-1	TRBV4-1	CASSQVAGAFNEQFF
TRBJ2-3	TRBV7-9	CAGGETDTQYF
TRBJ1-1	TRBV27	CASSLAGGTNTEAFF
TRBJ1-6	TRBV10-3	CAIRADRGSNSPLHF
TRBJ1-1	TRBV20-1	CSARGATEAFF
TRBJ1-1	TRBV18	CASSVAGGTEAFF
TRBJ1-6	TRBV9	CASSVGGNNSPLHF
TRBJ2-3	TRBV5-1	CASSPGQVFVTDTQYF
TRBJ2-5	TRBV6-5	CASWGEGGTQYF
TRBJ1-5	TRBV12-5	CASGLDDNQPQHF
TRBJ2-1	TRBV7-2	CASSPNRQGAGFNNEQFF
TRBJ1-1	TRBV5-1	CASTTGPANTEAFF
TRBJ1-5	TRBV6-4	CASSEGAGQPQHF
TRBJ2-7	TRBV11-2	CASSFQPGTSEQYF
TRBJ2-2	TRBV5-6	CASSTYTRNTGELFF
TRBJ2-7	TRBV21-1	CASRGGRLGEQYF
TRBJ1-1	TRBV6-5	CASLPNTEAFF
TRBJ2-1	TRBV12-5	CASGRLRNPGMTYNEQFF
TRBJ1-5	TRBV6-1	CASSEGQTNQPQHF
TRBJ1-2	TRBV4-1	CASSPWDRGSNYGYTF
TRBJ2-1	TRBV4-3	CASSQDWGGEQFF